Listed here are 3 T cell receptor beta chains from one sample, sequenced in a study of glioma-infiltrating T cells. Amplification of TCR alpha and beta CDR3 regions from RNA used iRepertoire nested multiplex PCR. TCRdb ran MiXCR on the multiplex PCR reads and lists one entry per CDR3 protein. The sample holds around 130,000 distinct CDR3 sequences; approximately 24% are singletons and the top ten take about 30%. Sequencing was carried out using glioma tissue, nonneoplastic brain tissue, or PBMCs (not recorded which). The receptors were sampled from a human donor with low-grade glioma or glioblastoma, undergoing nonglioma brain surgery, or in good health (not recorded which).

This clonotype was counted many times. The chain combines TRBV7-6 with TRBJ2-1; D gene unclear. Germline V gives CDR1 SGHVS, CDR2 FNYEAQ. The ends were cut back, 1 base at V and 3 bases at J, with 10 bases in the middle. The CDR3 totals 15 residues. The CDR3 DNA reads as TGTGCCAGCAGCTTAGTAGGGAAGAGCTACAATGAGCAGTTCTTC. It codes for CASSLVGKSYNEQFF.

There are many counts of this clonotype. The chain combines TRBV27 with TRBJ1-5; no firm D call. The CDR3 loop spans 17 amino acids. The ends were cut back, 3 bases at V and 2 bases at J, with 17 bases in the middle. Germline lookup yields CDR1 MNHEY and CDR2 SMNVEV (reference sequence). CDR3 region: CASSFRGVTPGNQPQHF. Here the CDR3 DNA reads TGTGCCAGCAGTTTTCGCGGGGTAACCCCGGGCAATCAGCCCCAGCATTTT.

The chain recombines TRBV3-1 with TRBJ2-1, with no clear D. The CDR3 is 13 amino acids. Trimming took 10 bases from V and 4 from J, leaving 14 bases between them. Germline CDR1 LGHDT, CDR2 YNNKEL (reference sequence). CDR3 region: CATLHVLYNEQFF. Here the CDR3 DNA reads TGTGCCACCCTACACGTGTTGTACAATGAGCAGTTCTTC.